One and the same sample provided the 27 T cell receptor beta chains below, sequenced in a study of blood T cell repertoires in COVID-19. Sequencing used immunoSEQ multiplex PCR; TCRdb keeps in-frame clones, though not all of them. The sample consists of more than 85,000 clones, nearly 90% of them appearing once. Material: peripheral blood. Every receptor here comes from a man in his forties or fifties with active COVID-19.

This chain links TRBV5-1 with TRBJ1-4; 8 positions agree with TRBD1. Trimming cost V 3 bases and J 2 bases; bases outside gene matches: 9. Germline CDR1 and CDR2: SGHRS and YFSETQ. CDR3 length: 17 residues. CDR3 residues: CASSSGGWDVTNEKLFF. CDR3 bases: TGCGCCAGCAGCTCAGGGGGCTGGGATGTGACTAATGAAAAACTGTTTTTT.

The chain carries TRBV4-3 and TRBJ2-3, with 8 bases matching TRBD2. In germline, CDR1 is LGHNA, CDR2 YSLEER. The junction had 3 bases not matched to a gene; V was cut back by 0 bases and J by 1 base. This CDR3 has 16 amino acids. The CDR3: CASSQDMGLGTDTQYF. The DNA of the CDR3 is TGCGCCAGCAGCCAAGATATGGGACTAGGCACAGATACGCAGTATTTT.

This chain joins TRBV6-7 and TRBJ2-3; a possible D gene is TRBD2 (6 bases). TRBV6-7 is placed among ORFs of uncertain function. The V and J ends lost 0 bases and 4 bases respectively, with 11 bases between them. The length of the CDR3 is 15 residues. CDR3: CASSYSWRDPDTQYF. The CDR3 coding sequence is TGTGCCAGCAGTTACTCGTGGAGGGATCCAGATACGCAGTATTTT.

The chain joins TRBV5-4 to TRBJ1-2, with 7 bases identical to TRBD1. Germline V gene sequence: CDR1 SGHNT, CDR2 YYREEE (reference sequence). This CDR3 spans 14 amino acids. The junction had 5 bases not matched to a gene; V was cut back by 2 bases and J by 4 bases. In DNA, the CDR3 is TGTGCCAGCAGCTTCCGAGGGGGCTCCTATGGCTACACCTTC. Its translation: CASSFRGGSYGYTF.

The chain couples TRBV5-1 to TRBJ2-5, with 8 positions matching TRBD2. From germline, CDR1 is SGHRS and CDR2 YFSETQ. The ends lost 2 bases at V and 3 bases at J; junction bases unmatched: 0. CDR3 length: 13 amino acids. Here the CDR3 reads CASSFSGEETQYF. The CDR3 bases are TGCGCCAGCAGCTTTAGCGGGGAAGAGACCCAGTACTTC. Full variable domain (outside the CDR3, taken from reference TRBV5-1 and TRBJ2-5): KAGVTQTPRYLIKTRGQQVTLSCSPISGHRSVSWYQQTPGQGLQFLFEYFSETQRNKGNFPGRFSGRQFSNSRSEMNVSTLELGDSALYLCASSFSGEETQYFGPGTRLLVL.

V and J are TRBV7-9 and TRBJ1-2, with 7 bases that match TRBD1. This CDR3 is 14 amino acids long. Looked up from germline, CDR1 is SEHNR and CDR2 is FQNEAQ (reference sequence). The junction had 11 bases not matched to a gene; V was cut back by 5 bases and J by 8 bases. The CDR3: CASSRSGTDKGYTF. The CDR3 DNA reads as TGTGCCAGCAGCCGGTCCGGGACAGATAAAGGCTACACCTTC.

The V and J genes are TRBV7-9 and TRBJ1-3; TRBD1 aligns across 8 bases. V shed 3 bases, J shed 6 bases, and the junction held 4 bases outside the gene matches. Germline-derived CDR1 and CDR2 are SEHNR and FQNEAQ (reference sequence). The CDR3 totals 14 residues. CDR3 loop: CASSFGDRPNTIYF. The CDR3 DNA reads TGTGCCAGCAGCTTTGGGGACAGGCCAAACACCATATATTTT.

The chain has TRBV18 and TRBJ1-6; tentative D call: TRBD1 (5 bases). Germline-derived CDR1 and CDR2 are KGHSH and LQKENI. V was shortened by 2 bases and J by 9 bases, with 17 bases between the two germline ends. This CDR3 has 16 residues. The CDR3 here is CASSPVEGTATSPLHF. CDR3 nucleotides: TGTGCCAGCTCACCAGTGGAGGGGACCGCTACTTCACCCCTCCACTTT.

This clone showed up just once. This chain joins TRBV7-9 and TRBJ1-2; 9 bases map to TRBD1. The germline V gene has CDR1 SEHNR and CDR2 FQNEAQ (reference sequence). The CDR3 is 15 amino acids. With 2 bases clipped from V and 4 bases from J, the junction kept 5 bases outside the gene matches. CDR3 DNA sequence: TGTGCCAGCAGCTTACGGACAGGGGATGCCTATGGCTACACCTTC. Encoded protein: CASSLRTGDAYGYTF.

This clone was seen a few times. This sample includes further DNA sequences coding for the same CDR3. The chain is built from TRBV2 and TRBJ1-3; D is unclear. The CDR3 is 13 residues long. From germline, CDR1 is SNHLY and CDR2 FYNNEI. V was clipped by 3 bases and J by 4 bases, with 7 bases between them. The CDR3, as DNA: TGTGCCAGCAGTGATACGCGGGGAAACACCATATATTTT. Amino acid sequence: CASSDTRGNTIYF.

The rearrangement uses TRBV19 and TRBJ2-5; TRBD1 is a possible D gene (6 bases). Germline CDR1 reads LNHDA; CDR2 reads SQIVND (reference sequence). This CDR3 has 15 amino acids. V was clipped by 5 bases and J by 5 bases, with 18 bases between them. The CDR3 DNA reads as TGTGCCAGTAGTCCCGCTGGGACACCGAGGGAGACCCAGTACTTC. Translated: CASSPAGTPRETQYF.

The chain employs TRBV2 and TRBJ2-5; no definite D call. There are 12 residues in the CDR3. Germline V gives CDR1 SNHLY, CDR2 FYNNEI. The V end lost 7 bases, the J end lost 1 base, and 7 bases lay between the germline ends. CDR3 in DNA: TGTGCCAGCAACTGGGCCCAAGAGACCCAGTACTTC. Protein sequence: CASNWAQETQYF.

J is TRBJ2-7 and V is TRBV3-1 (or the pseudogene TRBV3-2), with 8 bases aligning to TRBD1. Germline V gives CDR1 LGHDT, CDR2 YNNKEL (reference sequence). The J segment lost 2 bases and the V segment lost 1 base, leaving 4 bases of the junction unmatched. CDR3 length: 15 amino acids. The CDR3 protein is CASSQAGTGPYEQYF. The CDR3 nucleotides read TGTGCCAGCAGCCAAGCCGGGACAGGCCCCTACGAGCAGTACTTC.

The rearrangement links TRBV7-2 to TRBJ2-1; possible D gene TRBD1, 6 bases. In germline, CDR1 is SGHTA, CDR2 FQGNSA. The CDR3 loop spans 13 amino acids. Between the trimmed V and J ends, which lost 5 bases and 3 bases, there was a span of 8 bases. The CDR3 is CASSPDSYNEQFF. In DNA form, the CDR3 reads TGTGCCAGCAGCCCGGACAGCTACAATGAGCAGTTCTTC.

The chain joins TRBV4-2 to TRBJ2-2; 11 bases map to TRBD2. Germline CDR1 LGHNA, CDR2 YNFKEQ. The CDR3 consists of 18 residues. J gave up 0 bases and V 0 bases, and 3 bases lay outside the gene matches. CDR3 nucleotide sequence: TGTGCCAGCAGCCAAGATGGGGGACTAGCGGCGAACACCGGGGAGCTGTTTTTT. Amino acid sequence: CASSQDGGLAANTGELFF.

The sample holds a few counts of this clone. This rearrangement joins TRBV6-5 to TRBJ1-3, with D possibly being TRBD1 (6 bases). The CDR3 loop spans 15 amino acids. Germline assignment: CDR1 MNHEY and CDR2 SVGAGI. Trimming shortened V by 4 bases and J by 0 bases, and 10 bases separated the two germline ends. Here the CDR3 reads CASSSDRSSGNTIYF. The CDR3 DNA reads TGTGCCAGCAGTTCCGACAGGTCCTCTGGAAACACCATATATTTT.

The chain links TRBV7-2 to TRBJ2-3; weak D call: TRBD2 (5 bases). The CDR3 is made up of 18 amino acids. In germline, CDR1 is SGHTA, CDR2 FQGNSA. The ends were cut back, 1 base at V and 0 bases at J, with 17 bases in the middle. This CDR3 reads CASSLGLLASPSTDTQYF. The DNA for the CDR3 is TGTGCCAGCAGCTTAGGTTTGTTAGCGTCCCCCAGCACAGATACGCAGTATTTT.

The chain couples TRBV19 to TRBJ1-6; D call uncertain. Trimming took 4 bases from V and 7 from J, leaving 17 bases between them. Germline lookup yields CDR1 LNHDA and CDR2 SQIVND (reference sequence). CDR3 length: 16 residues. CDR3 nucleotides: TGTGCCAGTAGTAGCGGAGGATTCCACTTCAATTCACCCCTCCACTTT. As protein: CASSSGGFHFNSPLHF.

CDR3: CASVIGGGTEAFF. In nucleotides, the CDR3 is TGTGCCAGCGTAATAGGGGGGGGAACTGAAGCTTTCTTT. The chain combines TRBV6-5 with TRBJ1-1; D possibly corresponds to TRBD1 (6 bases). The CDR3 spans 13 residues. From germline, CDR1 is MNHEY and CDR2 SVGAGI. Trimming shortened V by 8 bases and J by 5 bases, and 15 bases separated the two germline ends.

The chain employs TRBV5-1 and TRBJ2-7; D remains unclear. Germline V gene lookup returns CDR1 SGHRS and CDR2 YFSETQ. Trimming removed 0 bases at V and 0 bases at J, with 7 bases between. The CDR3 totals 14 residues. In nucleotides, the CDR3 is TGCGCCAGCAGCTTGGGCGGTTTCTCCTACGAGCAGTACTTC. Protein product: CASSLGGFSYEQYF.

This chain links TRBV14 with TRBJ1-2, with D unclear. The CDR3 is 12 amino acids. Trimming took off 2 bases at V and 8 bases at J, with 9 bases between the two ends. Germline V gene data show CDR1 as SGHDN and CDR2 as FVKESK. The CDR3 DNA sequence: TGTGCCAGCAGCCAAACTGGTAGAGGCTACACCTTC. Translation: CASSQTGRGYTF.

This sequence joins TRBV27 and TRBJ2-3, with D maybe TRBD2 (7 bases). Trimming cost V 2 bases and J 6 bases, with 9 bases left between them. Germline V lookup: CDR1 MNHEY, CDR2 SMNVEV (reference sequence). The CDR3 is 13 amino acids. CDR3: CASSLAGADTQYF. CDR3 bases: TGTGCCAGCAGTTTAGCGGGGGCGGATACGCAGTATTTT.

V is TRBV10-3 and J is TRBJ1-5, with D possibly being TRBD1 (6 bases). Germline V CDR1 and CDR2: ENHRY, SYGVKD. V was pared by 11 bases and J by 1 base, with 12 bases between. CDR3 length: 13 amino acids. CDR3: CAVNQGSNQPQHF. In DNA form, the CDR3 reads TGTGCCGTCAACCAGGGGAGCAATCAGCCCCAGCATTTT.

The gene calls are TRBV11-2 and TRBJ2-7, with D tentatively TRBD1 (5 bases). Germline V lookup: CDR1 SGHAT, CDR2 FQNNGV. The CDR3 has 16 amino acids. V shed 5 bases and J shed 5 bases, with 22 bases lying between them. CDR3 loop: CASSPQEWGKFHEQYF. In DNA, the CDR3 is TGTGCCAGCAGCCCACAGGAATGGGGAAAGTTCCACGAGCAGTACTTC.

The rearrangement uses TRBV7-9 and TRBJ1-1; 7 bases map to TRBD1. With V trimmed by 5 bases and J by 6 bases, 12 bases remained unmatched. The CDR3 runs 15 residues. Germline V gives CDR1 SEHNR, CDR2 FQNEAQ (reference sequence). The DNA of the CDR3 is TGTGCCAGCAGCACCAGACAGGGTCCGCTTCCTGAAGCTTTCTTT. Protein: CASSTRQGPLPEAFF.

The rearrangement links TRBV6-6 to TRBJ2-2, with D maybe TRBD1 (5 bases). CDR1 is MNHNY and CDR2 is SVGAGI in the germline V gene (reference sequence). The CDR3 loop spans 17 amino acids. Trimming took 6 bases from V and 4 from J, leaving 21 bases between them. DNA of the CDR3: TGTGCCAGCAGCCGAGAAGGGGCGGCCCGCGGCACCGGGGAGCTGTTTTTT. Translated, it gives CASSREGAARGTGELFF.

The V gene is TRBV7-2, the J gene TRBJ2-7; TRBD2 agrees at 8 bases. Per the germline V gene, CDR1 is SGHTA and CDR2 is FQGNSA. With V trimmed by 5 bases and J by 2 bases, 5 bases remained unmatched. The CDR3 has 14 amino acids. CDR3 in DNA: TGTGCCAGCAGCAAAAGCGGGGGCCCCTACGAGCAGTACTTC. Protein product: CASSKSGGPYEQYF.